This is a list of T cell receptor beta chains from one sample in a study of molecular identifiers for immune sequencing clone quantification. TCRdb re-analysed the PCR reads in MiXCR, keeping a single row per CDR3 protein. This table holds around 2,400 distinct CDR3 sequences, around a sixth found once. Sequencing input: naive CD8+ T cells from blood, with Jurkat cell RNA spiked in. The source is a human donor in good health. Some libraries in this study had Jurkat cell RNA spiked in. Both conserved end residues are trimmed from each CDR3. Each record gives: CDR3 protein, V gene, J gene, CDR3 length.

ASSRDASSGYGELF	TRBV4-1	TRBJ2-2	14
ASSPGTYTEAF	TRBV18	TRBJ1-1	11
ASSLGQLNTEAF	TRBV6-5	TRBJ1-1	12
ASSFYTGELF	TRBV11-2	TRBJ2-2	10
ASSYGTRAYEQY	TRBV6-5	TRBJ2-7	12
ASSLGQAEQF	TRBV7-8	TRBJ2-1	10
ASSHVGSTYEQY	TRBV14	TRBJ2-7	12
ASSVGWGETQY	TRBV9	TRBJ2-5	11
SMEGRKQETQY	TRBV29-1	TRBJ2-5	11
ASSLDLGHPNTEAF	TRBV12-3/TRBV12-4	TRBJ1-1	14
ASSYSTGLGYTDTQY	TRBV6-5	TRBJ2-3	15
ASSRDYLIGGTDTQY	TRBV7-2	TRBJ2-3	15
ASSSPGWTQY	TRBV7-6	TRBJ2-5	10
ASSSTSRVKQY	TRBV12-3/TRBV12-4	TRBJ2-7	11
ASSLRGGTDTQY	TRBV28	TRBJ2-3	12
ATSESSYNEQF	TRBV24-1	TRBJ2-1	11
ASSSGGGTGELF	TRBV12-3/TRBV12-4	TRBJ2-2	12
ASSRERDPFLSYNEQF	TRBV21-1	TRBJ2-1	16
ASSPPMNTEAF	TRBV5-1	TRBJ1-1	11
ASSFLGYEQY	TRBV7-9	TRBJ2-7	10
ASSSGPSGYNNEQF	TRBV12-3/TRBV12-4	TRBJ2-1	14
ASSLLIWGETQY	TRBV5-6	TRBJ2-5	12
ASGPGGGEGYT	TRBV7-6	TRBJ1-2	11
ASSTRQGPIYEQY	TRBV21-1	TRBJ2-7	13
ASSQDSGTPNTGELF	TRBV4-2	TRBJ2-2	15